The rows below give T cell receptor beta chains drawn from one sample of a study of shared clonotypes between healthy human individuals. Data came from immunoSEQ multiplex PCR; TCRdb stores just in-frame clones and leaves some out. The sample shows about 800,000 clones, around 96% of them seen only once. Material for sequencing was naive CD8+ T cells sorted from blood. The source of these receptors is a man younger than 45 in good health. The CDR3 runs from the conserved cysteine through the conserved F or W. D genes are given only for firm matches. Expanded clones are given a class, and other clones once, few, many or no size at all.

D gene,V gene,J gene,clone size,CDR3 DNA,CDR3 protein
TRBD1,TRBV9,TRBJ2-3,NA,TGTGCCAGCGCAAGACAGGGAACGACAGATACGCAGTATTTT,CASARQGTTDTQYF
NA,TRBV4-2,TRBJ2-7,NA,TGTGCCAGCAGCCAAACTGGGGAGCAGTACTTC,CASSQTGEQYF
TRBD2,TRBV14,TRBJ2-7,NA,TGTGCCAGCAGCGCATATTCGGGACTAGGAGTACGCTACGAGCAGTACTTC,CASSAYSGLGVRYEQYF
TRBD1,TRBV4-1,TRBJ2-7,NA,TGCGCCAGCAGCCAAGGATGGGGACAGGGGGAACAGTACTTC,CASSQGWGQGEQYF
NA,TRBV5-1,TRBJ2-1,NA,TGCGCCAGCAGCTTGGGCACTGGACTAAACAATGAGCAGTTCTTC,CASSLGTGLNNEQFF
TRBD2,TRBV15,TRBJ2-3,NA,TGTGCCACCAGCAGAGATCCGGGACTAGGCACAGATACGCAGTATTTT,CATSRDPGLGTDTQYF
NA,TRBV11-2,TRBJ1-2,once,TGTGCCAGCAGCCCACTCATTACAAACTTCTATGGCTACACCTTC,CASSPLITNFYGYTF
NA,TRBV7-6,TRBJ1-2,NA,TGTGCCAGCAGCTTAGATAACAGCTATGGCTACACCTTC,CASSLDNSYGYTF
TRBD1,TRBV27,TRBJ1-1,NA,TGTGCCAGCAAGGGACAGGAGTTCACTGAAGCTTTCTTT,CASKGQEFTEAFF
TRBD1,TRBV5-6,TRBJ1-4,NA,TGTGCCAGCAGCTTGGACAGGGGGACTGAAAAACTGTTTTTT,CASSLDRGTEKLFF
NA,TRBV19,TRBJ2-2,NA,TGTGCCAGTAATCCGGCCTACACCGGGGAGCTGTTTTTT,CASNPAYTGELFF
NA,TRBV7-6,TRBJ2-7,NA,TGTGCCAGCAGCTTAGATGGACTGAGCTCCTACGAGCAGTACTTC,CASSLDGLSSYEQYF
TRBD2,TRBV7-9,TRBJ2-2,NA,TGTGCCAGCAGCTTTTCACTAGCGGGAGCCGGGGAGCTGTTTTTT,CASSFSLAGAGELFF
NA,TRBV27,TRBJ2-7,NA,TGTGCCAGCAGTTTCCGGAGGGTCTACGAGCAGTACTTC,CASSFRRVYEQYF
NA,TRBV18,TRBJ2-7,NA,TGTGCCAGCTCACCACGGGGGGGCGTCGACAACGAGCAGTACTTC,CASSPRGGVDNEQYF
NA,TRBV4-1,TRBJ1-5,NA,TGCGCCAGCAGCCAAGTGGCTAATCAGCCCCAGCATTTT,CASSQVANQPQHF
NA,TRBV18,TRBJ2-2,NA,TGTGCCAGCTCACCTGAAGGATTAGCGAGTACCTACACCGGGGAGCTGTTTTTT,CASSPEGLASTYTGELFF
NA,TRBV29-1,TRBJ2-7,NA,TGCAGCGTTGGGGACGGGACCTACGAGCAGTACTTC,CSVGDGTYEQYF
TRBD1,TRBV7-9,TRBJ2-7,NA,TGTGCCAGCAGCCCTGCCATATCGCCAGGGGGTTCCTACGAGCAGTACTTC,CASSPAISPGGSYEQYF
NA,TRBV27,TRBJ2-4,NA,TGTGCCAGCAGTCAGAGGACAGAAATAGCCAAAAACATTCAGTACTTC,CASSQRTEIAKNIQYF
NA,TRBV5-1,TRBJ1-1,NA,TGCGCCAGCAGCTCTCACCCAGGTTCTAACACTGAAGCTTTCTTT,CASSSHPGSNTEAFF
NA,TRBV7-9,TRBJ2-7,NA,TGTGCCAGCAGCTCCCGAGGTAACTTCTACGAGCAGTACTTC,CASSSRGNFYEQYF
TRBD2,TRBV28,TRBJ2-7,NA,TGTGCTTCCGGGAGGTTTTACGAGCAGTACTTC,CASGRFYEQYF
NA,TRBV25-1,TRBJ1-4,once,TGTGCCAGCAGTGAAAAGTATCCAGGGAACGAAAAACTGTTTTTT,CASSEKYPGNEKLFF
NA,TRBV7-9,TRBJ2-1,NA,TGTGCCAGCAGCGTAAAGGGGCGTGAGCAGTTCTTC,CASSVKGREQFF
NA,TRBV19,TRBJ2-7,NA,TGTGCCAGTAGTCCAGGGACCAGCGAGGATTCCTACGAGCAGTACTTC,CASSPGTSEDSYEQYF
NA,TRBV19,TRBJ2-7,NA,TGTGCCAGTAGTATAGGGCACGGACTCTACCCCAGCGAGCAGTACTTC,CASSIGHGLYPSEQYF
TRBD1,TRBV30,TRBJ2-1,NA,TGTGCCTGGGGACAGGGACTCTCCTACAATGAGCAGTTCTTC,CAWGQGLSYNEQFF
NA,TRBV5-6,TRBJ1-1,NA,TGTGCCAGCAGCTCGACAGCGACGGGCACTGAAGCTTTCTTT,CASSSTATGTEAFF
NA,TRBV7-8,TRBJ2-3,NA,TGTGCCAGCAGCTTAGTTAGCGGAGAGGCAGATACGCAGTATTTT,CASSLVSGEADTQYF
NA,TRBV7-2,TRBJ2-5,once,TGTGCCAGCAGCTTAGCGCGAGGTTTCCGAGAAAAAGAGACCCAGTACTTC,CASSLARGFREKETQYF
NA,TRBV4-1,TRBJ1-4,NA,TGCGCCAGCAGCCAAGATGACCGGGGTTATAATGAAAAACTGTTTTTT,CASSQDDRGYNEKLFF
TRBD1,TRBV2,TRBJ1-5,once,TGTGCCAGCACCACCGACAGGGTTTTGGGCAATCAGCCCCAGCATTTT,CASTTDRVLGNQPQHF
NA,TRBV29-1,TRBJ2-7,NA,TGCAGCGTTGAGATTCCACAAAGCTCCTACGAGCAGTACTTC,CSVEIPQSSYEQYF
TRBD2,TRBV7-6,TRBJ2-7,NA,TGTGCCAGCAGCTTAATAGCGGGAGGGCTTTCCTACGAGCAGTACTTC,CASSLIAGGLSYEQYF
NA,TRBV4-1,TRBJ2-4,NA,TGCGCCAGCAGCCCCCGGGTCAACATTCTTCAGTACTTC,CASSPRVNILQYF
NA,TRBV13,TRBJ2-7,NA,TGTGCCAGCAGTCTCAGCTCCTACGAGCAGTACTTC,CASSLSSYEQYF
TRBD2,TRBV29-1,TRBJ2-1,NA,TGCAGCGTTGGTCTAGCGGAAGACAATGAGCAGTTCTTC,CSVGLAEDNEQFF
NA,TRBV14,TRBJ2-7,NA,TGTGCCAGCAGCCAAGTCCTAAAATCCTACGAGCAGTACTTC,CASSQVLKSYEQYF
TRBD1,TRBV9,TRBJ2-7,once,TGTGCCAGCAGCGTAGTGGGGACAGGGGGCGACGAGCAGTACTTC,CASSVVGTGGDEQYF
NA,TRBV7-2,TRBJ2-3,NA,TGTGCCAGCAGCTTAGTGCTCTCTACCACCGATGGCACAGATACGCAGTATTTT,CASSLVLSTTDGTDTQYF
TRBD1,TRBV29-1,TRBJ2-7,once,TGCAGCGTTCTCGGGACAGGGGGCTCCTACGAGCAGTACTTC,CSVLGTGGSYEQYF
TRBD2,TRBV19,TRBJ2-2,NA,TGTGCCAGTAGCCTAGCGGGAGCCCTTTCCACCGGGGAGCTGTTTTTT,CASSLAGALSTGELFF
NA,TRBV9,TRBJ2-1,NA,TGTGCCAGCAGTGCAGAGGATGGGAATGAGCAGTTCTTC,CASSAEDGNEQFF
NA,TRBV5-1,TRBJ2-7,once,TGCGCCAGCAGCTTGGCCGGGTCGTCCTACGAGCAGTACTTC,CASSLAGSSYEQYF
NA,TRBV15,TRBJ1-2,NA,TGTGCCACCGGGAGCATGGGGTCTGGCTATGGCTACACCTTC,CATGSMGSGYGYTF
NA,TRBV5-4,TRBJ2-3,NA,TGTGCCAGCAGCTTGACGGGAGCAGATACGCAGTATTTT,CASSLTGADTQYF
NA,TRBV11-2,TRBJ2-7,NA,TGTGCCAACACCTCGCCGGCGGGGACCTACGAGCAGTACTTC,CANTSPAGTYEQYF
TRBD1,TRBV19,TRBJ2-7,NA,TGTGCCAGTAGTATTGGACAGGGAGTACACGAGCAGTACTTC,CASSIGQGVHEQYF
NA,TRBV6-1,TRBJ2-7,NA,TGTGCCAGCAGGTTATACGAGCAGTACTTC,CASRLYEQYF
NA,TRBV2,TRBJ2-3,NA,TGTGCCAGCAGTACTAGCTTAGATACGCAGTATTTT,CASSTSLDTQYF
NA,TRBV10-3,TRBJ2-7,NA,TGTGCCATCAGTGAGTCCGGGAGCTCCTACGAGCAGTACTTC,CAISESGSSYEQYF
NA,TRBV11-2,TRBJ2-5,NA,TGTGCCAGCAGCTTAGAGGCCTTACGGGAGCAGTACTTC,CASSLEALREQYF
NA,TRBV7-9,TRBJ2-1,NA,TGTGCCAGCAGCTTAGCGGGTCAGGGGCACAATGAGCAGTTCTTC,CASSLAGQGHNEQFF
TRBD1,TRBV27,TRBJ1-5,NA,TGTGCCAGCAGTTTAGGGAACCCGGGACAGAATAGCAATCAGCCCCAGCATTTT,CASSLGNPGQNSNQPQHF
NA,TRBV10-3,TRBJ2-7,NA,TGTGCCATCAGTGAGTCAAGGCTGCCTGTCTACGAGCAGTACTTC,CAISESRLPVYEQYF
NA,TRBV5-1,TRBJ2-3,once,TGCGCCAGCAGCTTGTGGGACACCCCCACAGATACGCAGTATTTT,CASSLWDTPTDTQYF
NA,TRBV19,TRBJ2-1,NA,TGTGCCAGTACTGTAGGGGCCAATGAGCAGTTCTTC,CASTVGANEQFF
TRBD1,TRBV27,TRBJ2-7,NA,TGTGCCAGCAGGGGGACAGGTAGATCCTACGAGCAGTACTTC,CASRGTGRSYEQYF